This T cell receptor beta chain was sequenced during a study of blood T cell repertoires in COVID-19. Using immunoSEQ multiplex PCR, the repertoire was profiled, and TCRdb retains in-frame clones only, with some absent. The table has around 200,000 clones, roughly 76% seen once. V dropped 5 bases and J dropped 4 bases, with 10 bases sitting between them. Germline values: CDR1 KGHDR, CDR2 SFDVKD. The CDR3 runs to 14 residues. This rearrangement joins TRBV24-1 to TRBJ2-2; D possibly corresponds to TRBD2 (6 bases). This sequence was found in a human donor in a cohort sampled during active COVID-19. Sequencing input: peripheral blood. The CDR3 loop reads CATSAGVVTGELFF. The CDR3 nucleotides read TGTGCCACCAGTGCGGGGGTCGTCACCGGGGAGCTGTTTTTT.